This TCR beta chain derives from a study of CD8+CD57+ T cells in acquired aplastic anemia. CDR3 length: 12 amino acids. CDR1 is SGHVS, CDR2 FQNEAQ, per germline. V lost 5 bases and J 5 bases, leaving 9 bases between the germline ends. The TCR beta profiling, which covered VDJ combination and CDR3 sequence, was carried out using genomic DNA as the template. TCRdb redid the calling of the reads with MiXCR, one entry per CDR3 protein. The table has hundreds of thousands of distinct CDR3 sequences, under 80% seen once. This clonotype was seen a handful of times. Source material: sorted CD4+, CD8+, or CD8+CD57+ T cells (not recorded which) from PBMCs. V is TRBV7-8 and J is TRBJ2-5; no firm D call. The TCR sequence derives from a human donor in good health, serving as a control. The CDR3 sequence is CASSPVWETQYF. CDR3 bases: TGTGCCAGCAGCCCTGTATGGGAGACCCAGTACTTC.